This passage covers 10 T cell receptor beta chains from one sample sequenced in a study of T cells in Graves' hyperthyroidism and ophthalmopathy. Researchers amplified the TCR beta CDR3 regions from RNA transcripts. Initially, a first-round RT-PCR of the TCR CDR3 employed the HTBI primer set. TCRdb used MiXCR to reprocess the multiplex PCR reads, holding one entry per CDR3 protein. The sample has around 700,000 distinct CDR3 sequences; roughly a sixth are singletons. Specimen: blood. These TCRs come from a woman between 45 and 65 years old with Graves' hyperthyroidism that later progressed to Graves' ophthalmopathy.

This clonotype was recorded many times. The V and J genes are TRBV10-3 and TRBJ1-2; D is uncertain. V was cut by 0 bases and J by 3 bases, with 14 bases left in between. The CDR3 is 16 amino acids. The germline V gene encodes CDR1 ENHRY and CDR2 SYGVKD. CDR3 sequence (DNA): TGTGCCATCAGTGAGTCATTAGCGGGCTACGACTATGGCTACACCTTC. This codes for CAISESLAGYDYGYTF.

The V gene is TRBV15, the J gene TRBJ1-3, with 8 bases identical to TRBD1. CDR3 length equals 16 residues. V lost 6 bases and J lost 7; bases outside the gene matches: 14. Germline CDR1 LNHNV, CDR2 YYDKDF (reference sequence). The DNA for the CDR3 is TGTGCCACCAGTCAGATGGACAGGGAACCCCGGAACACCATATATTTT. Its translation is CATSQMDREPRNTIYF.

This clonotype was counted only a few times. CDR3 amino acids: CSARVRRGLTYNEQFF. The CDR3 nucleotides are TGCAGTGCTAGAGTTAGGCGGGGCCTGACCTACAATGAGCAGTTCTTC. This chain links TRBV20-1 with TRBJ2-1; D is possibly TRBD2 (6 bases). V lost 1 base to trimming and J lost 2 bases, with 15 bases between them. Germline-derived CDR1 and CDR2 are DFQATT and SNEGSKA (reference sequence). The CDR3 covers 16 residues.

This clonotype was seen a handful of times. The gene calls are TRBV19 and TRBJ1-4; 7 bases agree with TRBD1. V dropped 7 bases and J dropped 7; count of bases not matched to a gene: 12. Germline V gene lookup returns CDR1 LNHDA and CDR2 SQIVND (reference sequence). The CDR3 totals 15 residues. The chain's CDR3 is CASTTMVDRVEKLFF. The CDR3 DNA reads TGTGCCAGTACTACTATGGTTGACAGGGTTGAAAAACTGTTTTTT. Full variable domain (missing parts from reference TRBV19 and TRBJ1-4): DGGITQSPKYLFRKEGQNVTLSCEQNLNHDAMYWYRQDPGQGLRLIYYSQIVNDFQKGDIAEGYSVSREKKESFPLTVTSAQKNPTAFYLCASTTMVDRVEKLFFGSGTQLSVL.

This clonotype has more than one count but fewer than ten. This chain joins TRBV7-9 and TRBJ2-2, with 7 bases aligning to TRBD1. V shed 6 bases, J shed 3 bases, and the junction held 7 bases outside the gene matches. CDR3 length: 15 residues. From germline, CDR1 is SEHNR and CDR2 FQNEAQ (reference sequence). CDR3 loop: CASRPETGYTGELFF. CDR3 bases: TGTGCCAGCAGACCAGAGACAGGGTACACCGGGGAGCTGTTTTTT. The variable domain in full, with the rest retrieved from reference TRBV7-9 and TRBJ2-2, is DTGVSQNPRHKITKRGQNVTFRCDPISEHNRLYWYRQTLGQGPEFLTYFQNEAQLEKSRLLSDRFSAERPKGSFSTLEIQRTEQGDSAMYLCASRPETGYTGELFFGEGSRLTVL.

This clonotype was detected ten times or more. The chain uses TRBV12-3 or TRBV12-4 and TRBJ2-5; D is possibly TRBD1 (6 bases). The V end was cut by 2 bases, the J end by 5 bases, with 12 bases between. This CDR3 spans 14 amino acids. The CDR3 loop reads CASSLTVRGETQYF. CDR3 sequence (DNA): TGTGCCAGCAGTTTAACTGTCAGGGGTGAGACCCAGTACTTC.

CDR3 nucleotide sequence: TGTGCCAGCAGCTCCGGGACGTTGACAGTCTCTGGAAACACCATATATTTT. It specifies CASSSGTLTVSGNTIYF. The V gene is TRBV7-9, the J gene TRBJ1-3; TRBD1 is a possible D gene (5 bases). The CDR3 has 17 amino acids. Trimming took off 4 bases at V and 0 bases at J, with 16 bases between the two ends. CDR1 is SEHNR, CDR2 FQNEAQ, per germline (reference sequence).

This clonotype showed up many times. The chain joins TRBV9 to TRBJ1-3, with a tentative D call TRBD1 (5 bases). Trimming removed 3 bases at V and 0 bases at J, with 16 bases between. This CDR3 spans 17 amino acids. The germline V gene encodes CDR1 SGDLS and CDR2 YYNGEE. DNA for the CDR3: TGTGCCAGCAGCGCTGACCTTCAGGGAGCCTCTGGAAACACCATATATTTT. It translates to CASSADLQGASGNTIYF. The full variable domain, with the rest looked up from reference TRBV9 and TRBJ1-3, is DSGVTQTPKHLITATGQRVTLRCSPRSGDLSVYWYQQSLDQGLQFLIQYYNGEERAKGNILERFSAQQFPDLHSELNLSSLELGDSALYFCASSADLQGASGNTIYFGEGSWLTVV.

Ten or more counts support this clonotype. V and J are TRBV30 and TRBJ2-5; the match to TRBD1 covers 8 bases. The CDR3 spans 13 residues. Germline lookup yields CDR1 GTSNPN and CDR2 SVGIG (reference sequence). V lost 4 bases, J lost 3 bases, and 4 bases stayed unmatched. CDR3 region: CAWTRTGKETQYF. The CDR3, as DNA: TGTGCCTGGACAAGGACAGGGAAAGAGACCCAGTACTTC.

This clonotype has at least ten counts. The DNA for the CDR3 is TGCAGTGCTAACACCCTCGGGACAGCGAACACTGAAGCTTTCTTT. Translating it yields CSANTLGTANTEAFF. This rearrangement joins TRBV20-1 to TRBJ1-1; 7 bases match TRBD1. J gave up 1 base and V 4 bases, and 9 bases lay outside the gene matches. Germline assignment: CDR1 DFQATT and CDR2 SNEGSKA (reference sequence). CDR3 length: 15 amino acids.